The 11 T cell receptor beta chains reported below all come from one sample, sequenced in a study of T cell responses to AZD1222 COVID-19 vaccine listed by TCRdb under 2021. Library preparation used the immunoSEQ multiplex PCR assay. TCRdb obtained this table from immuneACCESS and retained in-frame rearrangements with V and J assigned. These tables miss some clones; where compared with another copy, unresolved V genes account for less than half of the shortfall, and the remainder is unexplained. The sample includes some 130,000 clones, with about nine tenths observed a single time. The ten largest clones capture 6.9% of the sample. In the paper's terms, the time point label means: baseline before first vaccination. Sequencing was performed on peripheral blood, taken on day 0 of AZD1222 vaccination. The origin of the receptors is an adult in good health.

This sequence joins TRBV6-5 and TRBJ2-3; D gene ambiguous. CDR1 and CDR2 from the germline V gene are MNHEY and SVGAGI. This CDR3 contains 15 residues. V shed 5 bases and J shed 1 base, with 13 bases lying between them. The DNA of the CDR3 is TGTGCCAGCAGTAGGGATAGTACGGGCACAGATACGCAGTATTTT. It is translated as CASSRDSTGTDTQYF.

In nucleotides, the CDR3 is TGTGCCAGCAGCGTCCCCCGTAGCGACAGGGATGCTAATGAAAAACTGTTTTTT. This codes for CASSVPRSDRDANEKLFF. The chain carries TRBV28 and TRBJ1-4; 7 nucleotides match TRBD1. The CDR3 contains 18 residues. Trimming took 6 bases from V and 3 from J; bases not matched to a gene: 16. Germline CDR1 and CDR2: MDHEN and SYDVKM.

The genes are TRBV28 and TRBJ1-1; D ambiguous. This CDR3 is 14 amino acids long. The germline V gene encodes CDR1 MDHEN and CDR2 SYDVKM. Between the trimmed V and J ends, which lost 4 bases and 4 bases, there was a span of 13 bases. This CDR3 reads CASSSLPAGTEAFF. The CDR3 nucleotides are TGTGCCAGCAGTTCCCTGCCAGCCGGCACTGAAGCTTTCTTT.

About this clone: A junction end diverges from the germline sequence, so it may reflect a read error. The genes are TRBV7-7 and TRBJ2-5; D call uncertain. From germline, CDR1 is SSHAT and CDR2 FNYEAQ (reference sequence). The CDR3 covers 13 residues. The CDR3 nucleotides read TGTGCTAGCAGCTTACGGTCTGGGAAGACCCAGTACTTC. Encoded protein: CASSLRSGKTQYF.

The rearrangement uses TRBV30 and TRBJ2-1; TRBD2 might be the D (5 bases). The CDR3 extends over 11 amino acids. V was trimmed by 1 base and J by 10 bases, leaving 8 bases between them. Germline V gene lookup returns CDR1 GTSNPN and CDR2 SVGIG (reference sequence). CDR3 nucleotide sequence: TGTGCCTGGAGTGGTAGGAGGGAGCAGTTCTTC. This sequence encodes CAWSGRREQFF.

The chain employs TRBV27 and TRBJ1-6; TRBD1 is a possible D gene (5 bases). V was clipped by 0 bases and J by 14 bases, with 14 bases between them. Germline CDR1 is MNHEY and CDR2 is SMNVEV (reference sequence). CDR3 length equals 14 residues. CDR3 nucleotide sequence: TGTGCCAGCAGTTTATCCGGGGCCACGGGGACCCTCCACTTT. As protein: CASSLSGATGTLHF.

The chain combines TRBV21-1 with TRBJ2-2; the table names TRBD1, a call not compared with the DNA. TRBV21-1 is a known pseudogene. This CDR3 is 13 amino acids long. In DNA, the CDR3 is TGTGCCAGCAGCGTACAGGGAAACGGGGAGCTGTTTTTT. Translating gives CASSVQGNGELFF.

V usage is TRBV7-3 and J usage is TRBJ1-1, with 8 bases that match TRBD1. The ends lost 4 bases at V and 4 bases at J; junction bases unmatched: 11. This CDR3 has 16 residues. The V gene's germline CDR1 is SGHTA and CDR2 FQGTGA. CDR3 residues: CASSSEDRAGGTEAFF. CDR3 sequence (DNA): TGTGCCAGCAGCTCAGAGGACAGGGCGGGAGGCACTGAAGCTTTCTTT.

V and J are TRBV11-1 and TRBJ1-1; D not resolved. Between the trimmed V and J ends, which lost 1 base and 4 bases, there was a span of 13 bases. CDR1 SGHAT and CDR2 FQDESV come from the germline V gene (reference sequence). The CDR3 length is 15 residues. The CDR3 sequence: CASSLGTPRGTEAFF. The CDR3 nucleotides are TGTGCCAGCAGCTTAGGAACCCCCCGAGGCACTGAAGCTTTCTTT.

The CDR3 region has the DNA TGTGCCAGCAGCTTAGCGAAGGATGTGGGGCCCCAGCATTTT. Encoded protein: CASSLAKDVGPQHF. The chain is built from TRBV7-8 and TRBJ1-5, with unresolved D. This CDR3 contains 14 residues. Germline V gene lookup returns CDR1 SGHVS and CDR2 FQNEAQ. V dropped 0 bases and J dropped 9 bases, with 12 bases sitting between them.

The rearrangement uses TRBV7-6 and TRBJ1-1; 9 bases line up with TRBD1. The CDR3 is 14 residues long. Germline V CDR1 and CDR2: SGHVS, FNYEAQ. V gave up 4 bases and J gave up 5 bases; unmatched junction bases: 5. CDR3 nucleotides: TGTGCCAGCAGCTCGACAGGGGGAGAGACTGAAGCTTTCTTT. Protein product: CASSSTGGETEAFF.